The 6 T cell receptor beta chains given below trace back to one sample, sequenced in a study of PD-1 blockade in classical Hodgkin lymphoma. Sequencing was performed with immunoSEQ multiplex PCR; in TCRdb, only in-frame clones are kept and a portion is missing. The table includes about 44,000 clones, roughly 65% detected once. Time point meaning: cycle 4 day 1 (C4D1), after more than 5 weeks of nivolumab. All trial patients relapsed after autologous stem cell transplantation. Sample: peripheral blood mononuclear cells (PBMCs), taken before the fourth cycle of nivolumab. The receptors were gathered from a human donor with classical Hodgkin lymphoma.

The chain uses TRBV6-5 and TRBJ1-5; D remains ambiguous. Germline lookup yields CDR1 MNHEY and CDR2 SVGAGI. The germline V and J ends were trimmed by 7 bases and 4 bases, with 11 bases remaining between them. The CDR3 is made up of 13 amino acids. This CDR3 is CASTPTWNQPQHF. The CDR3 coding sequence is TGTGCCAGCACCCCCACCTGGAATCAGCCCCAGCATTTT.

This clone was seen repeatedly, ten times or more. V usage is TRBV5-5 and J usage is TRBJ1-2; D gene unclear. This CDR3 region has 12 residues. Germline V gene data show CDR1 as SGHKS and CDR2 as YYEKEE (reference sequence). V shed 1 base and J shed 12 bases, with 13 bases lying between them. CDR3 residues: CASSLSLRHHTF. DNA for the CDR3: TGTGCCAGCAGCTTGTCTCTCAGGCACCACACCTTC.

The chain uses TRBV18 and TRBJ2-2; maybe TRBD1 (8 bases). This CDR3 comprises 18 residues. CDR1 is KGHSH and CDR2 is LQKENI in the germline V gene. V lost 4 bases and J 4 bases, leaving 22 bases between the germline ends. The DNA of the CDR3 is TGTGCCAGCTCACGGGCACTAACAGGGGGGGCGATCACCGGGGAGCTGTTTTTT. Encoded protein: CASSRALTGGAITGELFF.

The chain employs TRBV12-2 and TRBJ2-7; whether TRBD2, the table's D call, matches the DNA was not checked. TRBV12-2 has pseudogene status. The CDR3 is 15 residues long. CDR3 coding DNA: TGTGCAAGTCGCTTCCAGCGGGGGGCTCTAGGCGAGCAGTACTTC. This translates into CASRFQRGALGEQYF.

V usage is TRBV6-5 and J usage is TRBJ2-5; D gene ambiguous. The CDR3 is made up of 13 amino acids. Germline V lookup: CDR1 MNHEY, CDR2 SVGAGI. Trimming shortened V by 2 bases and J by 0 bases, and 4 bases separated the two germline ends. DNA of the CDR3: TGTGCCAGCAGTTACGGGCACCAAGAGACCCAGTACTTC. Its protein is CASSYGHQETQYF.

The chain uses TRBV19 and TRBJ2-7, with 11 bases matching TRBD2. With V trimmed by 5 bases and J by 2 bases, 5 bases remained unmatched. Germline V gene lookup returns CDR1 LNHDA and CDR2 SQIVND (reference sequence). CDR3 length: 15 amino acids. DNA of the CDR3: TGTGCCAGTAGTGATCTAGCGGGAGGTCCCTACGAGCAGTACTTC. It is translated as CASSDLAGGPYEQYF.